Presented here are 15 T cell receptor beta chains from one specimen sequenced in a study of T cell repertoires in cytomegalovirus infection. TCRdb processed the reads anew with MiXCR; each CDR3 protein has one entry. The table shows 7,400 or so distinct CDR3 sequences, with less than 70% occurring only once. Their specific antigens are unknown. Specimen: PBMCs, sequenced either directly or after in vitro stimulation (not recorded which). The receptors were gathered from a human donor in good health (CMV status not recorded). Some clones in this sample may be carry-over from other donors' samples.

The chain links TRBV28 to TRBJ2-4; D is perhaps TRBD1 (6 bases). Germline V lookup: CDR1 MDHEN, CDR2 SYDVKM. There are 16 residues in the CDR3. The V gene lost 6 bases and the J gene lost 0 bases, with 15 bases spanning the gap. The CDR3 nucleotides are TGTGCCAGCAGCCCTCACAGGGATTTAGCCAAAAACATTCAGTACTTC. Translating it yields CASSPHRDLAKNIQYF.

This clonotype was counted a single time. The junction differs from germline at one of its ends, possibly a read error. This sequence joins TRBV12-5 and TRBJ2-1; D is possibly TRBD1 (5 bases). Germline loops: CDR1 LGHNT, CDR2 FRNRAP. The CDR3 has 19 residues. The CDR3 nucleotides read TGTGTGAGTGGTTTGGTCTCGGTAATAGGGGCCGTCCCCTACACTGAGCAGTTCTTC. Protein sequence: CVSGLVSVIGAVPYTEQFF.

Turning to this clonotype: A read error may explain this, as a much larger clone is one base away. V and J are TRBV4-1 and TRBJ1-5; 9 nucleotides align to TRBD1. Germline lookup yields CDR1 MGHRA and CDR2 YSYEKL. The CDR3 length is 14 residues. For the CDR3, the DNA is TGCGCCAGCAGCCTTGGGACAGGGAATCCGCCCCAGCATTTT. Protein product: CASSLGTGNPPQHF.

As concerns this clonotype: Compared with germline, one end of the junction differs, possibly owing to a read error. The V and J genes are TRBV7-9 and TRBJ2-1; D gene uncertain. The germline gives CDR1 SEHNR, CDR2 FQNEAQ (reference sequence). The CDR3 sequence is 16 residues long. This CDR3 is CASSLLGIFTYNDTFF. The CDR3 DNA follows: TGTGCAAGCAGCTTGTTGGGAATATTCACCTACAATGATACGTTCTTC.

This clonotype appeared a few times. V is TRBV7-2 and J is TRBJ1-2; 7 nucleotides match TRBD1. This CDR3 has 19 amino acids. The V and J ends lost 1 base and 7 bases, in that order; junction bases with no gene match: 21. Germline CDR1 is SGHTA and CDR2 is FQGNSA. Written as DNA, the CDR3 is TGTGCCAGCAGCTTAGGGGACTTCACTCCGACAGGGTTGGTTAGTGGCTACACCTTC. As protein: CASSLGDFTPTGLVSGYTF.

J is TRBJ2-4 and V is TRBV4-1, with D possibly TRBD1 on 5 matching bases. V gave up 4 bases and J gave up 0 bases, with 10 bases separating them. The CDR3 totals 15 residues. Per germline, CDR1 MGHRA and CDR2 YSYEKL. CDR3 coding DNA: TGCGCCAGCAGCCCAGGGATCCTAGCCAAAAACATTCAGTACTTC. Translating it yields CASSPGILAKNIQYF.

A single count supports this clonotype. A read error may produce the germline difference seen at one junction end. The chain recombines TRBV4-1 with TRBJ1-1; 12 nucleotides align to TRBD1. CDR1 and CDR2 (germline): MGHRA, YSYEKL. CDR3 length: 16 amino acids. As DNA, the CDR3 is TGTGCCAGCAGTGCCGGGACAGGGGGCGGAAGCACTGAAGCTTTCTTT. Its protein is CASSAGTGGGSTEAFF.

V usage is TRBV7-2 and J usage is TRBJ1-2, with TRBD1 identical over 7 bases. Per germline, CDR1 SGHTA and CDR2 FQGNSA. The CDR3 length is 19 residues. The ends lost 9 bases at V and 7 bases at J; junction bases unmatched: 29. The CDR3 DNA reads as TGTGCCAGGTGCTTAGGGGACGTCACTCAGACAGGGTTGGGTAGTGGCTACACCTTC. It encodes CARCLGDVTQTGLGSGYTF.

The J gene is TRBJ2-1, the V gene TRBV7-9; TRBD1 matches 9 bases. The CDR3 has 15 amino acids. J gave up 15 bases and V 5 bases, and 17 bases lay outside the gene matches. Germline V gene lookup returns CDR1 SEHNR and CDR2 FQNEAQ (reference sequence). The CDR3 spells CASSIGTGSYNETFF. The CDR3 DNA reads as TGTGCCAGCAGCATTGGGACAGGGAGTTACAATGAGACGTTCTTC.

As concerns this clonotype: Compared with germline, one end of the junction differs, possibly owing to a read error. The chain joins TRBV20-1 to TRBJ1-5; 9 bases fit TRBD1. Germline V gene data show CDR1 as DFQATT and CDR2 as SNEGSKA (reference sequence). The CDR3 covers 16 residues. The DNA of the CDR3 is TGCAGTGATTGGGACAGGGTGCTTTATAGCAATCAGCCCCCGCATTTT. It is translated as CSDWDRVLYSNQPPHF.

This clonotype has a handful of counts. The final CDR3 position lacks the conserved phenylalanine or tryptophan, pointing to a likely read error. V is TRBV7-9 and J is TRBJ2-1, with D uncertain. V lost 3 bases, J lost 2 bases, and 14 bases lay in between. This CDR3 spans 16 amino acids. The germline V gene encodes CDR1 SEHNR and CDR2 FQNEAQ (reference sequence). CDR3 sequence (DNA): TGTGCCAGCAGCTTGTTGGGGAAATCCACCTACAATGAGCAGTTCTAC. This gives the protein CASSLLGKSTYNEQFY.

Here the CDR3 reads CASSFEGRLETETQYF. The CDR3 coding sequence is TGTGCCAGCAGTTTCGAGGGTCGTCTTGAGACGGAGACCCAGTACTTC. This chain joins TRBV27 and TRBJ2-5, with a tentative D call TRBD2 (5 bases). There are 16 residues in the CDR3. The germline V gene has CDR1 MNHEY and CDR2 SMNVEV (reference sequence). Trimming took 3 bases from V and 5 from J, leaving 19 bases between them.

J is TRBJ1-4 and V is TRBV7-2; D ambiguous. The V and J ends lost 7 bases and 5 bases respectively, with 14 bases between them. This CDR3 is 14 amino acids long. Per the germline V gene, CDR1 is SGHTA and CDR2 is FQGNSA. Here the CDR3 reads CASTLQPGNEKLFF. The DNA for the CDR3 is TGTGCCAGCACCCTCCAACCCGGGAATGAAAAACTGTTTTTT. The complete variable domain, with remaining parts taken from reference TRBV7-2 and TRBJ1-4, reads GAGVSQSPSNKVTEKGKDVELRCDPISGHTALYWYRQSLGQGLEFLIYFQGNSAPDKSGLPSDRFSAERTGGSVSTLTIQRTQQEDSAVYLCASTLQPGNEKLFFGSGTQLSVL.

The gene calls are TRBV6-1 and TRBJ1-1; no clear D gene. Germline V gene sequence: CDR1 MNHNS, CDR2 SASEGT. Trimming pared 8 bases from V and 1 base from J, leaving 8 bases between. CDR3 length: 12 residues. The chain's CDR3 is CASGYRNTEAFF. The DNA for the CDR3 is TGTGCCAGCGGTTACAGGAACACTGAAGCTTTCTTT.

To note about this clonotype: No conserved phenylalanine or tryptophan is present at the end of the CDR3, so a read error is the likely explanation. The DNA is omitted, as the CDR3 cannot be located on it reliably, and the CDR3 follows TCRdb's listing. Here the CDR3 reads CASSLLGISTYKEHYV. The chain employs TRBV7-9 and TRBJ2-1. The CDR3 adds up to 16 amino acids, both ends counted. Germline V gene lookup returns CDR1 SEHNR and CDR2 FQNEAQ (reference sequence).